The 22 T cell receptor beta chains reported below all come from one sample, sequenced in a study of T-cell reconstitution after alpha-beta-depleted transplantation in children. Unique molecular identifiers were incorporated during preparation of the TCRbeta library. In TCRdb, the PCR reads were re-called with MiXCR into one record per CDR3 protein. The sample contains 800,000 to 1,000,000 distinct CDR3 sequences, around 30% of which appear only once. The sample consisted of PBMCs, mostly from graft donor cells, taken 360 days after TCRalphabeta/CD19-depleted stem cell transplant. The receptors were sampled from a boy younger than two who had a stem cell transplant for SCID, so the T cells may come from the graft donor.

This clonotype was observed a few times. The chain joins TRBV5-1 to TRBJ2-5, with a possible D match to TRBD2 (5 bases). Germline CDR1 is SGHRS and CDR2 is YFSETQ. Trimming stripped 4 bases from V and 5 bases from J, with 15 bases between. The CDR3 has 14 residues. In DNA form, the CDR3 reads TGCGCCAGCAGCCGGGAAGCTACTAGGGAGACCCAGTACTTC. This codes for CASSREATRETQYF.

CDR3 in amino acids: CASSLSPLSGGGDEQFF. CDR3 coding DNA: TGTGCCAGCAGTCTATCCCCCCTGAGCGGGGGTGGCGATGAGCAGTTCTTC. The chain uses TRBV12-3 or TRBV12-4 and TRBJ2-1; TRBD2 agrees at 8 bases. There are 17 residues in the CDR3. Trimming took 5 bases from V and 8 from J; bases not matched to a gene: 17.

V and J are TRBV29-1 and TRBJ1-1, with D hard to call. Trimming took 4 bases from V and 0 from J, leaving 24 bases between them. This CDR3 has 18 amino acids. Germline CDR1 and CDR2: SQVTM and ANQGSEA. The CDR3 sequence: CSVVGSVGPGDMNTEAFF. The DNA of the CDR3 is TGCAGCGTTGTTGGATCGGTTGGCCCCGGGGATATGAACACTGAAGCTTTCTTT. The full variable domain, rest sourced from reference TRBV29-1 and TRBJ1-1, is SAVISQKPSRDICQRGTSLTIQCQVDSQVTMMFWYRQQPGQSLTLIATANQGSEATYESGFVIDKFPISRPNLTFSTLTVSNMSPEDSSIYLCSVVGSVGPGDMNTEAFFGQGTRLTVV.

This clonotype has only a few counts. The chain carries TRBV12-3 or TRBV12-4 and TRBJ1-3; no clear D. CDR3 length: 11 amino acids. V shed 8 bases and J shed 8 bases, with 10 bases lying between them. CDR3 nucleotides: TGTGCCAGCGGGCTGCTCCACACCATATATTTT. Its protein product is CASGLLHTIYF.

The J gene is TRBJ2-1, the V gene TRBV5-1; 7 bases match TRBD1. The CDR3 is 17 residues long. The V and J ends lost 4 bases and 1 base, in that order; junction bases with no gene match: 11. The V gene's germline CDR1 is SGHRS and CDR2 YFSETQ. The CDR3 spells CASSLSPTGMSYNEQFF. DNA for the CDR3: TGCGCCAGCAGCCTTAGCCCGACAGGGATGTCCTACAATGAGCAGTTCTTC.

DNA of the CDR3: TGCAGCGCCCAGGGACCGCACGCCTACGAGCAGTACTTC. Its translation is CSAQGPHAYEQYF. This chain links TRBV29-1 with TRBJ2-7; D is tentatively TRBD1 or TRBD2 (5 bases each). This CDR3 spans 13 amino acids. V shed 7 bases and J shed 2 bases, with 15 bases lying between them. Per the germline V gene, CDR1 is SQVTM and CDR2 is ANQGSEA.

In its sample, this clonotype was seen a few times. The chain's CDR3 is CASSQDLSVSSGTGELFF. As DNA, the CDR3 is TGCGCCAGCAGCCAAGATTTATCGGTGTCTAGCGGAACCGGGGAGCTGTTTTTT. The chain is built from TRBV4-1 and TRBJ2-2; 7 bases map to TRBD2. The CDR3 sequence is 18 residues long. CDR1 is MGHRA and CDR2 is YSYEKL in the germline V gene. The V segment lost 0 bases and the J segment 5 bases; nucleotides outside the gene matches: 12.

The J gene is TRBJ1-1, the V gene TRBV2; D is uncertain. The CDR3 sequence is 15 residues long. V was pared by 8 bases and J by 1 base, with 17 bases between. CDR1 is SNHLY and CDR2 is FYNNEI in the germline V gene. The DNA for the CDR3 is TGTGCCAGCCCCCCTGGGAAACATGAGAACACTGAAGCTTTCTTT. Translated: CASPPGKHENTEAFF.

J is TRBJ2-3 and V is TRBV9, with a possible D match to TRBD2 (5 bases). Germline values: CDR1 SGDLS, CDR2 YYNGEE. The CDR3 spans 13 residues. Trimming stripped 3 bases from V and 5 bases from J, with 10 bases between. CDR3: CASSARDEDTQYF. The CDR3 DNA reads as TGTGCCAGCAGCGCCCGGGATGAAGATACGCAGTATTTT.

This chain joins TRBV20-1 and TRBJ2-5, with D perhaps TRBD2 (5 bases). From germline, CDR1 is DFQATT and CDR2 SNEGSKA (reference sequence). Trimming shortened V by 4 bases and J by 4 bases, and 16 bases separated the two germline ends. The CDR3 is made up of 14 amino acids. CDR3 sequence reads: CSATLHGVRETQYF. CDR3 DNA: TGCAGTGCTACCCTCCACGGGGTTCGAGAGACCCAGTACTTC.

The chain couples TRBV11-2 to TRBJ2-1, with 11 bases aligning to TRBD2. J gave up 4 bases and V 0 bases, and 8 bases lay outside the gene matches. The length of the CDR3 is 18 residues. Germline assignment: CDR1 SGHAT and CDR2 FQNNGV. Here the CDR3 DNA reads TGTGCCAGCAGCTTAGATAGCGGGGGGGCAGGTATATACAATGAGCAGTTCTTC. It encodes CASSLDSGGAGIYNEQFF.

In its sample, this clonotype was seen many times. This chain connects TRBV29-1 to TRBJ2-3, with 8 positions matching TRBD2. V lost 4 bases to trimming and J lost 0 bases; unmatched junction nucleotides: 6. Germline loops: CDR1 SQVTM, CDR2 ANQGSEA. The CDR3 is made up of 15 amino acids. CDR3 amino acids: CSVVPAGGSTDTQYF. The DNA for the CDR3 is TGCAGCGTTGTTCCCGCGGGGGGAAGCACAGATACGCAGTATTTT.

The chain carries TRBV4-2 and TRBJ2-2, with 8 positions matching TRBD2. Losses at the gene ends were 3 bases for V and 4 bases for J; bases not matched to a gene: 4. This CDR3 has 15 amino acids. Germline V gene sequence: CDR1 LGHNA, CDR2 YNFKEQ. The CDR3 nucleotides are TGTGCCAGCAGCCACGGGGGGGCGGGCACCGGGGAGCTGTTTTTT. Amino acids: CASSHGGAGTGELFF.

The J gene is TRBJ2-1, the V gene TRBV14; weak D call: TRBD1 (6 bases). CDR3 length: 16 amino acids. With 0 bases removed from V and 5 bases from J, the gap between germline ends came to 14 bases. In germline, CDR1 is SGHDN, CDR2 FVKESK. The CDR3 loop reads CASSQEMVGGHNEQFF. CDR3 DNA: TGTGCCAGCAGCCAAGAAATGGTAGGGGGACACAATGAGCAGTTCTTC.

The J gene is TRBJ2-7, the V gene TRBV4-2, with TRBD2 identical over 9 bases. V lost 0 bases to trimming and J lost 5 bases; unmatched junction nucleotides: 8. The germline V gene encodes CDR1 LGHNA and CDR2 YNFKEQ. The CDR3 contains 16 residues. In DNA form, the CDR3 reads TGTGCCAGCAGCCAAGAAGGGGCGGGGGGGTACGACGAGCAGTACTTC. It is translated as CASSQEGAGGYDEQYF.

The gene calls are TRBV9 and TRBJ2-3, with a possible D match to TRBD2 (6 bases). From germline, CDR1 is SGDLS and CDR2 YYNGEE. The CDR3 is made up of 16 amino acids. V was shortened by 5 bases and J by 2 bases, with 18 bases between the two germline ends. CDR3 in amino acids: CASRGLGTHLTDTQYF. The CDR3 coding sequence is TGTGCCAGCAGGGGACTCGGGACCCACCTCACAGATACGCAGTATTTT.

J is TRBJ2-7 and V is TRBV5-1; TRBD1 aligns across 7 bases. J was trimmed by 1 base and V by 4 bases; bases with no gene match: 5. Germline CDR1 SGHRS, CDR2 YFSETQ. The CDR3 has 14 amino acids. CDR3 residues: CASSHLTGSYEQYF. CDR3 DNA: TGCGCCAGCAGCCACCTGACAGGGTCCTACGAGCAGTACTTC.

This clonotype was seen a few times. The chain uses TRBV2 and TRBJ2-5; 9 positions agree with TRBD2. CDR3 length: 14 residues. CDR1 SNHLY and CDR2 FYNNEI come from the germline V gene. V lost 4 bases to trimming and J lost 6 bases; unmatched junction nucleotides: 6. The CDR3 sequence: CASSGGSGGQTQYF. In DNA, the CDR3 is TGTGCCAGCAGTGGGGGTAGCGGGGGACAGACCCAGTACTTC.

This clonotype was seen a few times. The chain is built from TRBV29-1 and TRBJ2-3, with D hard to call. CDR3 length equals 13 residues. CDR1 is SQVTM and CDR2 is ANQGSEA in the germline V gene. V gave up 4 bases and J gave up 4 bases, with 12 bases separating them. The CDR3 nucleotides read TGCAGCGTTGCCAGTGTCTCCCCAGATACGCAGTATTTT. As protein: CSVASVSPDTQYF.

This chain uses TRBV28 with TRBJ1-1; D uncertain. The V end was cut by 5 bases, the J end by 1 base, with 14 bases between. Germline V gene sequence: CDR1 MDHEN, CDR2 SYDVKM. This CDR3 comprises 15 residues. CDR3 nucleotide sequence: TGTGCCAGCAGTCCCGAGTTTACAGAGAACACTGAAGCTTTCTTT. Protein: CASSPEFTENTEAFF.

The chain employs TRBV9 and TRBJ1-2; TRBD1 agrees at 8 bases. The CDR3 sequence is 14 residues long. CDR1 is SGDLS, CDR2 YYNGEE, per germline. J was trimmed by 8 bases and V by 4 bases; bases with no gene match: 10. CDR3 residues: CASSSRQGKKGYTF. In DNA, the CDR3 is TGTGCCAGCAGCTCCCGACAGGGGAAGAAAGGCTACACCTTC.

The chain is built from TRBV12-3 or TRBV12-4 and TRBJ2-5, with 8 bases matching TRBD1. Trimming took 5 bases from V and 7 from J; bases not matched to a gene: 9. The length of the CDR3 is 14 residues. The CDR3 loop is CASSPRTGRGTQYF. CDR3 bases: TGTGCCAGCAGTCCCCGGACAGGGAGAGGGACCCAGTACTTC.